The clone carrying this T cell receptor (beta chain) has more than one count but fewer than ten. Its antigen is as yet unknown. This sample stems from a study of OX40 agonist ivuxolimab in advanced cancers. The study, taken as a whole, reports: Relative to CD4+, CD8+ T cells held more expanded clones on average.

Libraries were prepared by immunoSEQ multiplex PCR; TCRdb keeps only in-frame clonotypes and omits some of them. This sample has 45,000 or so clones; around four fifths occur once, and the top ten carry roughly 2.1%. The CDR3 loop spans 15 amino acids. Trimming removed 7 bases from V and 2 bases from J; junction bases left unmatched: 10. From germline, CDR1 is MNHNS and CDR2 SASEGT. This rearrangement joins TRBV6-1 to TRBJ2-7; 8 bases agree with TRBD1. This clonotype originated in an adult with an advanced solid tumor such as melanoma, head and neck, liver or kidney cancer. The source material was CD4+ or CD8+ T cells sorted from blood, sampled in a trial of the OX40 agonist ivuxolimab. CDR3 DNA sequence: TGTGCCAGCAATTATGTGGGACAGGCGCCCTACGAGCAGTACTTC. As protein: CASNYVGQAPYEQYF.